The 5 T cell receptor beta chains below all came from one sample that was sequenced in a study of blood T cell repertoires in COVID-19. The repertoire was sequenced with immunoSEQ multiplex PCR; TCRdb's copy has only in-frame clones and lacks some. In the table there are about 370,000 clones, about 90% of which are singletons. Sequencing was carried out using peripheral blood. The receptor set was obtained from a woman in her twenties or thirties with COVID-19, enrolled during active disease.

The V and J genes are TRBV5-4 and TRBJ2-7; 10 positions agree with TRBD2. The ends lost 3 bases at V and 3 bases at J; junction bases unmatched: 6. This CDR3 has 15 amino acids. Germline V CDR1 and CDR2: SGHNT, YYREEE (reference sequence). DNA of the CDR3: TGTGCCAGCAGCTCAGGGACTAGCGCGAACTACGAGCAGTACTTC. Its translation is CASSSGTSANYEQYF.

The rearrangement uses TRBV6-2 or TRBV6-3 and TRBJ2-5; D might be TRBD2 (5 bases). Germline V gene data show CDR1 as MNHEY and CDR2 as SVGEGT. V lost 5 bases, J lost 2 bases, and 15 bases lay in between. There are 15 residues in the CDR3. CDR3 nucleotides: TGTGCCAGCAGTCCCCGGCTCGGGGAACAAGAGACCCAGTACTTC. It encodes CASSPRLGEQETQYF.

The V and J genes are TRBV11-1 and TRBJ1-4, with 7 bases identical to TRBD1. CDR1 and CDR2 from the germline V gene are SGHAT and FQDESV (reference sequence). This CDR3 contains 13 residues. J gave up 11 bases and V 5 bases, and 8 bases lay outside the gene matches. The CDR3 nucleotides read TGTGCCAGCAGCCCACAGGGGATCGGGAAACTGTTTTTT. Translated: CASSPQGIGKLFF.

The chain carries TRBV18 and TRBJ2-1, with TRBD1 matching 10 bases. The CDR3 is made up of 16 amino acids. The trim removed 2 bases at V and 8 bases at J, leaving 9 bases unmatched. The V gene's germline CDR1 is KGHSH and CDR2 LQKENI. Written as DNA, the CDR3 is TGTGCCAGCTCACCAGGATGGGGACAGGGGATCTATGAGCAGTTCTTC. This sequence encodes CASSPGWGQGIYEQFF.

This chain joins TRBV6-5 and TRBJ2-1, with D tentatively TRBD2 (6 bases). The CDR3 length is 15 residues. Trimming took off 7 bases at V and 5 bases at J, with 18 bases between the two ends. CDR1 and CDR2 (germline): MNHEY, SVGAGI. This CDR3 is CASNTRGTGNNEQFF. Written as DNA, the CDR3 is TGTGCCAGCAATACCCGGGGGACTGGGAACAATGAGCAGTTCTTC.